The present T cell receptor beta chain was sequenced within a study of T cell changes during pregnancy in multiple sclerosis. Sequencing was performed with immunoSEQ multiplex PCR; in TCRdb, only in-frame clones are kept and a portion is missing. This sample yields roughly 60,000 clones, of which roughly 89% are seen a single time; roughly 1.5% belongs to the top ten. CDR1 and CDR2 (germline): SGHNT, YENEEA. The J segment lost 5 bases and the V segment lost 5 bases, leaving 6 bases of the junction unmatched. The CDR3 is 13 residues long. V is TRBV11-3 and J is TRBJ2-7, with 7 bases aligning to TRBD2. The starting material was peripheral blood, obtained in the second trimester of pregnancy. This TCR came from a female donor with multiple sclerosis, enrolled in a pregnancy study. This chain's CDR3 is CASSPGTNHEQYF. Written as DNA, the CDR3 is TGTGCCAGCAGCCCTGGGACTAATCACGAGCAGTACTTC.